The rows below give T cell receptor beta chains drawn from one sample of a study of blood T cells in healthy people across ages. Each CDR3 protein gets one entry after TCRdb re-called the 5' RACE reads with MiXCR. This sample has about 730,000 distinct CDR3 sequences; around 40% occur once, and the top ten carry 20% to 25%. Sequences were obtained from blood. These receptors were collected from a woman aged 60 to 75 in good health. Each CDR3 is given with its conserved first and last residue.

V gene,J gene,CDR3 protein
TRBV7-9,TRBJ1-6,CASSLSGQNNSPLHF
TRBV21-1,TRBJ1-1,CASSKRVQGAGNTEAFF
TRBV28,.,CAIDETSGRYEQYF
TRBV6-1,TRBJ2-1,CASSGLNPSGEQFF
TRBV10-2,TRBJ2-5,CASSESRDQESQYF
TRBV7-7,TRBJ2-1,CASSRGTGRSNEQFF
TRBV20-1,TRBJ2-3,CSARSRGQTDTQYF
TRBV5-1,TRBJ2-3,CASSLGLAGGPYTDTQYF
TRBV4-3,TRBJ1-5,CASSQDRGKYQPQHF
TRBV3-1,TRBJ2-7,CASSTLAGGSYEQYF
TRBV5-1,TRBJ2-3,CASSFAGVGDTQYF
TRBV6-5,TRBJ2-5,CASSYVAGGTEETQYF
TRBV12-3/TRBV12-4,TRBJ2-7,CASSLRALTSGTPRYEQYF
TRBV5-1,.,CASSPPGLYYNEQYF
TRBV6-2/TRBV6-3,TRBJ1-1,CASSYSGAYNTEAFF
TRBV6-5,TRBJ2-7,CASRETGAHEQYF
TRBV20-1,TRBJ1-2,CSAITPGQGSRPGYTF
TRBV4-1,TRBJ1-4,CASSPGTVNNEKLFF
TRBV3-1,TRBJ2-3,CASSISYGDTQYF
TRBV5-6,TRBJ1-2,CASSLWDRDYGYTF
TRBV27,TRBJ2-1,CASTLVTGRGSGRQFF
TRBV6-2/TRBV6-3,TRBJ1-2,CASSYFAPAAPYGYTF
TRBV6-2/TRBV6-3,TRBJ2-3,CASSALLYRGQWTDTQYF
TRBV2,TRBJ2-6,CASSESVPGANVLTF
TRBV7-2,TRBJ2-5,CASSTRDRGRETQYF
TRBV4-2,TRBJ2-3,CASSLDTSGSDTQYF
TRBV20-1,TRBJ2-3,CSARSQRGPPDTQYF
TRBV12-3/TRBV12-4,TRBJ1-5,CASRRTGGNQPQHF
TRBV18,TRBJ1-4,CASSPQGTNEKLFF
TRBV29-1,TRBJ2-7,CSVEGPLNEQYF
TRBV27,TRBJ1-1,CASRSQQGTNTEAFF
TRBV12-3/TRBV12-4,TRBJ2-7,CASSWTEYYEQYF
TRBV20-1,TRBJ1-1,CSANRAVNTEAFF
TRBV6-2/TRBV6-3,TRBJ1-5,CASSYRWTSVGQPQHF
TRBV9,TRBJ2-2,CASSVAGGTGELFF
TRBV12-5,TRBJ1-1,CASGLNPGQGVTEAFF
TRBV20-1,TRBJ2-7,CSARGTDHSYEQYF
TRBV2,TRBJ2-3,CASSRDDRLSDTQYF
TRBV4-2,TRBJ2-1,CASSQDEGGNEQFF
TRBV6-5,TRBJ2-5,CASSLTPMTSGIQETQYF
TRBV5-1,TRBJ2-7,CASTAGGLTYEQYF
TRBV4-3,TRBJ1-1,CASSQDGTGREAFF
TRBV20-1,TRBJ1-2,CSAIPGPWAYGYTF
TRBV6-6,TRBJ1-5,CASRPWGTSNQPQHF
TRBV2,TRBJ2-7,CASSEDVAGVPYEQYF
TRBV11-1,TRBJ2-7,CASRDPGGSNNEQYF
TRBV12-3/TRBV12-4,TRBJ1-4,CASSLWEKLFF
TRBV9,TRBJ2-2,CASNKGEDTGELFF
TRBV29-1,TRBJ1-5,CSVAQGANQPQHF
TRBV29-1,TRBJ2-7,CSVIRDNYEQYF
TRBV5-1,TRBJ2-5,CASRNPLGLAGGNQETQYF
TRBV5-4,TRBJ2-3,CASRPAGSGGWDTQYF
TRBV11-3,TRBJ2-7,CASSSGLAGVGSYEQYF
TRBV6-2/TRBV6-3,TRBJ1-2,CASHAFTGQGVSYGYTF
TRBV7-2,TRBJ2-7,CASSTDPTSGSYEQYF
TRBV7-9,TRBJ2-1,CASSLRLSSGTDEQFF
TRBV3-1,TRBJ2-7,CASSHGTRDPYEQYF